This is a list of T cell receptor beta chains from one sample in a study of response to subunit inactivated influenza vaccine. TCRdb re-called the RT-PCR reads with MiXCR, one entry per CDR3 protein. This sample has approximately 160,000 distinct CDR3 sequences, with around a tenth found just once. Material: CD8+ T cells sorted from PBMCs, obtained roughly 24 months after vaccination. These receptors all come from a man aged 45-69 years who received an inactivated influenza vaccine. Both conserved end residues are part of each CDR3. D genes are given only for firm matches. Size is omitted from some rows. Given values are once, few, many or a class for expanded clones.

clone_size j_call v_call d_call cdr3_length cdr3_aa cdr3_nt
NA TRBJ2-1 TRBV20-1 NA 14 CSARDLERGNEQFF TGCAGTGCTAGAGATTTGGAAAGGGGTAATGAGCAGTTCTTC
NA TRBJ1-5 TRBV10-2 NA 15 CASSESAGSNQPQHF TGCGCCAGCAGTGAGTCTGCGGGAAGCAATCAGCCCCAGCATTTT
NA TRBJ2-3 TRBV6-4 NA 14 CASSDKGPSDTQYF TGTGCCAGCAGTGACAAGGGGCCGTCAGATACGCAGTATTTT
NA TRBJ2-1 TRBV7-9 NA 15 CASSERGGRGNEQFF TGTGCCAGCAGCGAGAGGGGGGGCCGAGGCAATGAGCAGTTCTTC
NA TRBJ1-4 TRBV29-1 NA 17 CSVELGPGGATNEKLFF TGCAGCGTTGAATTGGGGCCGGGTGGGGCAACTAATGAAAAACTGTTTTTT
few TRBJ2-2 TRBV5-1 NA 11 CASSLRGELFF TGCGCCAGCAGCTTGCGCGGGGAGCTGTTTTTT
NA TRBJ2-3 TRBV5-5 NA 16 CASSPLGRRSTDTQYF TGTGCCAGCAGCCCCCTCGGGCGGCGAAGCACAGATACGCAGTATTTT
NA TRBJ2-1 TRBV27 NA 15 CASHGGPWSYNEQFF TGTGCCAGTCACGGAGGGCCCTGGTCCTACAATGAGCAGTTCTTC
many TRBJ2-3 TRBV9 NA 14 CASSGTTSTDTQYF TGTGCCAGCAGCGGGACAACCAGCACAGATACGCAGTATTTT
few TRBJ2-1 TRBV28 NA 19 CASSFSLTGAGGTYNEQFF TGTGCCAGCAGTTTCTCTCTAACGGGAGCCGGGGGAACATACAATGAGCAGTTCTTC
few TRBJ2-1 TRBV15 NA 14 CATSNLEEANEQFF TGTGCCACCAGCAACTTGGAGGAGGCCAATGAGCAGTTCTTC
medium-sized TRBJ1-2 TRBV27 TRBD1 13 CASSPQGSYGYTF TGTGCCAGCAGTCCACAGGGGAGCTATGGCTACACCTTC
few TRBJ2-4 TRBV11-3 NA 13 CASSADYGNIQYF TGTGCCAGCAGCGCGGACTACGGAAACATTCAGTACTTC
NA TRBJ2-3 TRBV3-1 TRBD2 19 CASSQVVRTSGGSTDTQYF TGTGCCAGCAGCCAAGTGGTCCGGACTAGCGGGGGAAGCACAGATACGCAGTATTTT
many TRBJ2-7 TRBV3-1 TRBD2 16 CASSYGTSGGYYEQYF TGTGCCAGCAGCTACGGGACTAGCGGGGGGTACTACGAGCAGTACTTC
few TRBJ2-7 TRBV28 NA 13 CASSYTGSHEQYF TGTGCCAGCAGTTATACGGGGTCCCACGAGCAGTACTTC
NA TRBJ2-1 TRBV5-1 NA 14 CASSLDGGYNEQFF TGCGCCAGCAGCTTGGATGGCGGTTACAATGAGCAGTTCTTC
few TRBJ2-2 TRBV24-1 NA 14 CATQATGDTRELFF TGTGCCACGCAGGCCACGGGGGACACCCGGGAGCTGTTTTTT
few TRBJ1-6 TRBV7-9 NA 15 CASSGLGPRDSPLHF TGTGCCAGCAGCGGACTTGGACCCAGGGATTCACCCCTCCACTTT
few TRBJ2-7 TRBV28 TRBD2 15 CASSIPSGGLYEQYF TGTGCCAGCAGTATACCTAGCGGGGGCCTTTACGAGCAGTACTTC
few TRBJ2-1 TRBV10-3 TRBD1 14 CAATTKTGSNEQFF TGTGCCGCCACAACCAAGACAGGGTCCAATGAGCAGTTCTTC
many TRBJ2-1 TRBV4-1 NA 15 CASSSGQGAVNEQFF TGCGCCAGCAGCTCGGGGCAGGGTGCGGTCAATGAGCAGTTCTTC
NA TRBJ2-3 TRBV12-3/TRBV12-4 TRBD1 17 CARSPRAGGSRTDTQYF TGTGCCCGCAGTCCCCGGGCAGGGGGCTCTAGGACAGATACGCAGTATTTT
NA TRBJ2-7 TRBV5-6 TRBD1 14 CASSWGQDAYEQYF TGTGCCAGCAGCTGGGGACAGGATGCCTACGAGCAGTACTTC
few TRBJ2-7 TRBV4-1 NA 14 CASSQNRVIDEQYF TGCGCCAGCAGCCAAAACAGGGTAATCGACGAGCAGTACTTC